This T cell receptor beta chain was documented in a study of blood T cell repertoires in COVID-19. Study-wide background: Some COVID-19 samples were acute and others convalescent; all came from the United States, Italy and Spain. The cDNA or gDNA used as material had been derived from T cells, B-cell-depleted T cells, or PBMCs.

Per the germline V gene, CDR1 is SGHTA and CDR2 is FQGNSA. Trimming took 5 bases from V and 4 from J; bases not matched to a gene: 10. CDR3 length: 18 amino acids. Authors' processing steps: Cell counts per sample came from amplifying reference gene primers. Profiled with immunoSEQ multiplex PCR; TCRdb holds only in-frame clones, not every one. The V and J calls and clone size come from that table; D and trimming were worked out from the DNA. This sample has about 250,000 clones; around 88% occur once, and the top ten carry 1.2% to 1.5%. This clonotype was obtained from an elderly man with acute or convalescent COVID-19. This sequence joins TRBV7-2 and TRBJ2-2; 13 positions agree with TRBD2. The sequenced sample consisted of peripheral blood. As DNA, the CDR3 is TGTGCCAGCAGCGTACGCCGGGGACTAGCGGGATCCACCGGGGAGCTGTTTTTT. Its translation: CASSVRRGLAGSTGELFF.